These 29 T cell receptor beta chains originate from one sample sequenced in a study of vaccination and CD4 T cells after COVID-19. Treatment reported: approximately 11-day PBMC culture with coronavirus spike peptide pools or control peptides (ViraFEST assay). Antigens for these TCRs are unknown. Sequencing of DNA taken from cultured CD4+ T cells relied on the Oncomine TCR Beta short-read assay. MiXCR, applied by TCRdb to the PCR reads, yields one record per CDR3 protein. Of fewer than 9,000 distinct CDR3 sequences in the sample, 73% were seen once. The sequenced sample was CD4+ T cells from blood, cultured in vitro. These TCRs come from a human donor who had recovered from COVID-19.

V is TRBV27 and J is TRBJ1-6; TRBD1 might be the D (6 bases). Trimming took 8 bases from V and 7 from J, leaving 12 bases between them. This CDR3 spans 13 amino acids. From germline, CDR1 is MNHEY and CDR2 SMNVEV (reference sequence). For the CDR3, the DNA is TGTGCCAGCTGGGGACAAATCAATTCACCCCTCCACTTT. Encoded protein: CASWGQINSPLHF.

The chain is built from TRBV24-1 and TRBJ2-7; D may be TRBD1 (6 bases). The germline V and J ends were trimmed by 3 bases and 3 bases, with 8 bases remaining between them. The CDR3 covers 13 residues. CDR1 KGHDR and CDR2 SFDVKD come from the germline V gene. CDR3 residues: CATSDTGIYEQYF. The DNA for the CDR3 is TGTGCCACCAGTGATACAGGGATCTACGAGCAGTACTTC.

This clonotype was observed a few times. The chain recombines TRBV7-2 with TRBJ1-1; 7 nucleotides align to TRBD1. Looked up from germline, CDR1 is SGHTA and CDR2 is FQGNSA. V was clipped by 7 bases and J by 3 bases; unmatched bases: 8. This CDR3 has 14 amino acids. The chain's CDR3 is CASTRQGKYTEAFF. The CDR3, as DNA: TGTGCCAGCACCAGACAGGGCAAATACACTGAAGCTTTCTTT.

The CDR3 DNA reads as TGTGCCAGCAGCTTCCTCAACTTCCGGGACAGACTCTCTGGGGCCAACGTCCTGACTTTC. Its protein product is CASSFLNFRDRLSGANVLTF. This chain links TRBV7-9 with TRBJ2-6; 7 positions match TRBD1. J was trimmed by 0 bases and V by 3 bases; bases with no gene match: 14. The CDR3 consists of 20 residues. Germline V gene sequence: CDR1 SEHNR, CDR2 FQNEAQ (reference sequence).

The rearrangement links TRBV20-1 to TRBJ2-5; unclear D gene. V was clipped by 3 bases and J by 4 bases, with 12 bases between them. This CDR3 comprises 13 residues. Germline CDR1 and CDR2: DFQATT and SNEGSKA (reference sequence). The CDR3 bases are TGCAGTGCTAGTTCCCTAGGGCCAGAGACCCAGTACTTC. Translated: CSASSLGPETQYF.

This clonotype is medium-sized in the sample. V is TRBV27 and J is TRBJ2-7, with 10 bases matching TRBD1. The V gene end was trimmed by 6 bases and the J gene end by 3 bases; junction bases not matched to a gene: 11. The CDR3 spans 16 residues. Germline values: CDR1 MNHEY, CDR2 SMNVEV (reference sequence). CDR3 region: CASRKPGTGVSYEQYF. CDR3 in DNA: TGTGCCAGCAGGAAGCCCGGGACAGGGGTTAGCTACGAGCAGTACTTC.

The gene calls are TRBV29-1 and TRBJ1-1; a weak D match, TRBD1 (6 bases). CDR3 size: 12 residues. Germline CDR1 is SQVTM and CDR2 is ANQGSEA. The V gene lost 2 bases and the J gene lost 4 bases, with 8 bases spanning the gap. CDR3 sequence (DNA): TGCAGCGTTGAAAGGGGGACCACTGAAGCTTTCTTT. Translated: CSVERGTTEAFF.

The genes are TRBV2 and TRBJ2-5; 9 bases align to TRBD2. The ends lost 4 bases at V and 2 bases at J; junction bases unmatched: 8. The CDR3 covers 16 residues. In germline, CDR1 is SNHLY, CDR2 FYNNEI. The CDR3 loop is CASSGGRAERQETQYF. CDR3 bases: TGTGCCAGCAGTGGCGGGAGGGCCGAGAGGCAAGAGACCCAGTACTTC.

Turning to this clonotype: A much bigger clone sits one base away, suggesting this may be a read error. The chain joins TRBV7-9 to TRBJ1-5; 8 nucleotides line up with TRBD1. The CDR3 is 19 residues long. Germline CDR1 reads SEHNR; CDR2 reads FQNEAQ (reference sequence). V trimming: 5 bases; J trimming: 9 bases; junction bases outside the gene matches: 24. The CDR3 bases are TGTGCCAGCAGCCCAACCCGGACAGGGCACTTAGTGAGGGATCGGCCCCAGCATTTT. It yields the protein CASSPTRTGHLVRDRPQHF. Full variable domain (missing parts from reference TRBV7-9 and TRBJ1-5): DTGVSQNPRHKITKRGQNVTFRCDPISEHNRLYWYRQTLGQGPEFLTYFQNEAQLEKSRLLSDRFSAERPKGSFSTLEIQRTEQGDSAMYLCASSPTRTGHLVRDRPQHFGDGTRLSIL.

This chain's CDR3 is CASSDDRGVSNQPQHF. The CDR3 nucleotides are TGTGCCAGCAGTGATGACAGGGGTGTTAGCAATCAGCCCCAGCATTTT. The rearrangement links TRBV2 to TRBJ1-5, with TRBD1 identical over 8 bases. The CDR3 extends over 16 amino acids. The germline CDR1 and CDR2 sequences are SNHLY and FYNNEI. The V segment lost 3 bases and the J segment 0 bases; nucleotides outside the gene matches: 4.

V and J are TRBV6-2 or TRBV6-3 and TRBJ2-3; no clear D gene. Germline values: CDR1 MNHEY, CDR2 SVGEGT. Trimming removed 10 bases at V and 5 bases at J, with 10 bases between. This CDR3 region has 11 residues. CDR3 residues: CAIRRGDTQYF. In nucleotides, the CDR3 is TGTGCCATCCGACGAGGAGATACGCAGTATTTT.

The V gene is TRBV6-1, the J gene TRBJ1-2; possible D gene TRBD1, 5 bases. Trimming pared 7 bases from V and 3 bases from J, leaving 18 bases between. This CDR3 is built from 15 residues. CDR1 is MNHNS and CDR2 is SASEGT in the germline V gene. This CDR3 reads CASTTGKGGDYGYTF. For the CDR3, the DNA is TGTGCCAGCACCACAGGAAAGGGAGGGGACTATGGCTACACCTTC.

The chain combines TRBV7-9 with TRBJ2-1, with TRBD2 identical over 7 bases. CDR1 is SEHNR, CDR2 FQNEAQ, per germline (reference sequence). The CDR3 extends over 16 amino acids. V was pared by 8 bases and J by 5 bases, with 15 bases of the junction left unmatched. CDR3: CASGAGGGPSDNEQFF. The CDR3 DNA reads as TGTGCCAGCGGGGCCGGGGGAGGGCCTTCCGACAATGAGCAGTTCTTC.

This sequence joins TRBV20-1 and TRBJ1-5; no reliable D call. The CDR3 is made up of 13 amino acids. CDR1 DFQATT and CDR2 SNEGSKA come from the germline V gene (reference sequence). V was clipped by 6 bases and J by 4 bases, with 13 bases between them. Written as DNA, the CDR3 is TGCAGTGCCCAAGAGGTAGGAAATCAGCCCCAGCATTTT. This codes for CSAQEVGNQPQHF.

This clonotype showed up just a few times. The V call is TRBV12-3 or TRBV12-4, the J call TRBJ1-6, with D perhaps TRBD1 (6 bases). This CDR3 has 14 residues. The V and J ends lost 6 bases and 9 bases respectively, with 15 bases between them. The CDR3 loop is CASRRQDFSSPLHF. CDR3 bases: TGTGCCAGCAGAAGACAGGACTTTAGTTCACCCCTCCACTTT.

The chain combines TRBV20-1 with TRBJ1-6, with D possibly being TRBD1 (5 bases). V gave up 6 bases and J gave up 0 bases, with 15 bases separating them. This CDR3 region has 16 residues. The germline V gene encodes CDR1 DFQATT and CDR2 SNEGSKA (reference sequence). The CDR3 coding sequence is TGCAGTGCCACTGGGACGCGGAGCTCCTATAATTCACCCCTCCACTTT. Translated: CSATGTRSSYNSPLHF.

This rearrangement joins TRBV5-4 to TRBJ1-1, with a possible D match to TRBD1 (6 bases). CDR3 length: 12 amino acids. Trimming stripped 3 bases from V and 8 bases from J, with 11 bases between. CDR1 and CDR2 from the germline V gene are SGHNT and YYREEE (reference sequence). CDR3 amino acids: CASSWQGTEAFF. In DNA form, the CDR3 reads TGTGCCAGCAGCTGGCAGGGGACGGAAGCTTTCTTT.

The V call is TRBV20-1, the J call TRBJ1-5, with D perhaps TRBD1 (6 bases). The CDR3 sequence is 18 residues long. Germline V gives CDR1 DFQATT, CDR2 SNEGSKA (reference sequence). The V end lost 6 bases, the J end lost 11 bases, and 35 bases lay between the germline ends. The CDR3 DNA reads TGCAGTGCCCCGGGTAGAGGGGTGACAGGTAGAGGCTTCGGCACCCAGCATTTT. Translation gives CSAPGRGVTGRGFGTQHF.

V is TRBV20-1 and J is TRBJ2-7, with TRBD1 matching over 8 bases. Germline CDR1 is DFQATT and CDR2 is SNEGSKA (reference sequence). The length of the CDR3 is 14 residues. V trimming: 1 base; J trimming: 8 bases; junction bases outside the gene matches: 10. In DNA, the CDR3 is TGCAGTGCTAGAGCTCCGACAGGGGAGGCTAAGCAGTACTTC. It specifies CSARAPTGEAKQYF.

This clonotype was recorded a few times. CDR3 DNA sequence: TGTGCCAGCAGTCCTGGGACAGGTTATAATTCACCCCTCCACTTT. Its protein product is CASSPGTGYNSPLHF. J is TRBJ1-6 and V is TRBV6-1, with 8 bases identical to TRBD1. CDR3 length equals 15 residues. CDR1 MNHNS and CDR2 SASEGT come from the germline V gene. V trimming: 5 bases; J trimming: 4 bases; junction bases outside the gene matches: 4.

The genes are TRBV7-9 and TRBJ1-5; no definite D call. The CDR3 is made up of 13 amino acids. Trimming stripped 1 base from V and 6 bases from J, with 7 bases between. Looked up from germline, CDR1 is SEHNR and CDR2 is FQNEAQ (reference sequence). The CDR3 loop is CASSLGRTQPQHF. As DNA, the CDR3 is TGTGCCAGCAGCTTAGGGCGAACTCAGCCCCAGCATTTT.

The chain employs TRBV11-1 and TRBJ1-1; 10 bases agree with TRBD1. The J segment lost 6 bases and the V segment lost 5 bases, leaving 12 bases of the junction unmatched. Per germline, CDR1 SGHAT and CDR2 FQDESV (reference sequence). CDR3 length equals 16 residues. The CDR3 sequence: CASSGGQGSGSPEAFF. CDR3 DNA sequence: TGTGCCAGCAGCGGGGGACAGGGGTCAGGGAGCCCTGAAGCTTTCTTT.

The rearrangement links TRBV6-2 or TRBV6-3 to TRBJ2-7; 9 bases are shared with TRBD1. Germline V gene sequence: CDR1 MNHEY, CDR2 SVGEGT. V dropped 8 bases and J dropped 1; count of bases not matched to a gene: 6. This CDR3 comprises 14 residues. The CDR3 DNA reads TGTGCCAGCCTAACGGGACAGGGATCCTACGAGCAGTACTTC. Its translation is CASLTGQGSYEQYF.

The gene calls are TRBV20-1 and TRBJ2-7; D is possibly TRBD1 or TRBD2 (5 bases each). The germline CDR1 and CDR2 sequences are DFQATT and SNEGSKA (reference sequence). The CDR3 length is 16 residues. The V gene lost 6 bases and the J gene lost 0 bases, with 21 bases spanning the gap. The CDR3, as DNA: TGCAGTGCGCCCGGGACCCATGCTACCTTCTCCTACGAGCAGTACTTC. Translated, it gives CSAPGTHATFSYEQYF.

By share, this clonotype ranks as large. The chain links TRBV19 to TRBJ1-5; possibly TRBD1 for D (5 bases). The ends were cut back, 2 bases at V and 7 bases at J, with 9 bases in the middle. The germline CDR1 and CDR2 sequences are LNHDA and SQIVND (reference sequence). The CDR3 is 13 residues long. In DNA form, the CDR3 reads TGTGCCAGTAGTATAAGAGGGGAACAGCCCCAGCATTTT. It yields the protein CASSIRGEQPQHF.

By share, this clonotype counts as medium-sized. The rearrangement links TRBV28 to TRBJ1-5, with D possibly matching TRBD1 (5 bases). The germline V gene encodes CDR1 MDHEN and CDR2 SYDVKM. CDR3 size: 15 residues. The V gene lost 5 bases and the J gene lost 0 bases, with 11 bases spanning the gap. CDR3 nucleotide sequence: TGTGCCAGCAGTCAATGGACACCTAGCAATCAGCCCCAGCATTTT. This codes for CASSQWTPSNQPQHF. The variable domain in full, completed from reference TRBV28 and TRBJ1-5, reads DVKVTQSSRYLVKRTGEKVFLECVQDMDHENMFWYRQDPGLGLRLIYFSYDVKMKEKGDIPEGYSVSREKKERFSLILESASTNQTSMYLCASSQWTPSNQPQHFGDGTRLSIL.

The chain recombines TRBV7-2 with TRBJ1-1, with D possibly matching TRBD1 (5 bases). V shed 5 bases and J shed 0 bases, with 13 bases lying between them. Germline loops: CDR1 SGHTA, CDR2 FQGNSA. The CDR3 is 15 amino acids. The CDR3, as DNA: TGTGCCAGCAGCGTGCAGGGAGGAATGAACACTGAAGCTTTCTTT. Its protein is CASSVQGGMNTEAFF.

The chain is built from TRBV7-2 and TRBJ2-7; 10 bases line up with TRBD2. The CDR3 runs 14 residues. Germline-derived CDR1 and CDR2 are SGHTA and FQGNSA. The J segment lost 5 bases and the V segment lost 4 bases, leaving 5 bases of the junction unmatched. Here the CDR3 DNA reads TGTGCCAGCAGCTGGCGACTAGCGGGCAACGAGCAGTACTTC. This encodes CASSWRLAGNEQYF.

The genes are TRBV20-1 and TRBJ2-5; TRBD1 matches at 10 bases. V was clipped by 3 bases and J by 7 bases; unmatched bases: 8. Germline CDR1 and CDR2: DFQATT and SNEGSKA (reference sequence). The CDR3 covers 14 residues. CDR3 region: CSASRGQGMGTQYF. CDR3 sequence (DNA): TGCAGTGCTAGTAGGGGACAGGGGATGGGGACCCAGTACTTC.